This TCR beta chain was documented in a study of shared clonotypes between healthy human individuals. Overall study context: A donor's plate count was three for CD4 naive and three for CD4 memory; CD8 naive had two and CD8 memory one.

After removal of 4 bases from V and 5 bases from J, the junction contained 8 bases not matched to a gene. This CDR3 comprises 17 residues. CDR1 is ENHRY, CDR2 SYGVKD, per germline. General study points: Despite large depth, sorted-subset datasets appeared incompletely sequenced. Clonotype sharing levels among donors were expected to vary with sequencing depth.

Some clones are missing from TCRdb's copy, which holds only in-frame ones; the method was immunoSEQ multiplex PCR. The sample has about 1.1 million clones; more than 75% are singletons. Naive CD45RA+ and memory CD45RA-negative subsets were split from CD4+ cells. The sample holds a few counts of this clone. Its target is not known. The rearrangement uses TRBV10-3 and TRBJ2-5; TRBD2 agrees at 15 bases. Sequenced: memory CD4+ T cells from PBMCs. Sample subset: CD45RA-negative fraction. This sequence originates from a man between 18 and 35 years old in good health. Some clones in this sample may be carry-over from other donors' samples. The CDR3 coding sequence is TGTGCCATCAGTGGGACTAGCGGGAGGGCCGGGGGCGAGACCCAGTACTTC. Its translation: CAISGTSGRAGGETQYF.